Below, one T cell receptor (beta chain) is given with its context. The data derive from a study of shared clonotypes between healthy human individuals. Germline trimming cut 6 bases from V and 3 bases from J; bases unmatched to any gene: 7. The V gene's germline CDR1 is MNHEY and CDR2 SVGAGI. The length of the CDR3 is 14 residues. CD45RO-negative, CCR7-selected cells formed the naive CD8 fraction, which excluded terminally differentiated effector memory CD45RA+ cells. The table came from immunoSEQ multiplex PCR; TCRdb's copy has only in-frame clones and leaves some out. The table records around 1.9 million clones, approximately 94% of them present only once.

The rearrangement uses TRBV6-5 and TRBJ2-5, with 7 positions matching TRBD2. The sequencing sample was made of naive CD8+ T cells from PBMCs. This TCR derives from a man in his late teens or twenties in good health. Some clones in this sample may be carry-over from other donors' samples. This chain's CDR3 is CASSRPGLKETQYF. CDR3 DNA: TGTGCCAGCAGCCGGCCGGGACTAAAAGAGACCCAGTACTTC.